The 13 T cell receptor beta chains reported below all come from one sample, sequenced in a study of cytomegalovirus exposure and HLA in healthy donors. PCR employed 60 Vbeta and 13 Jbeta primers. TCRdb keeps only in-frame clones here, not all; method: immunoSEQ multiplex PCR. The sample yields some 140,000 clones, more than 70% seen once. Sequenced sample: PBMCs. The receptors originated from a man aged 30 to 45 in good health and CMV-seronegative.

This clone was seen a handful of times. CDR3 sequence reads: CASRALRETQYF. The CDR3 DNA sequence: TGTGCCAGCAGGGCTTTGAGGGAGACCCAGTACTTC. The chain combines TRBV7-6 with TRBJ2-5; D is unclear. The CDR3 has 12 amino acids. Trimming took 6 bases from V and 5 from J, leaving 10 bases between them. Per germline, CDR1 SGHVS and CDR2 FNYEAQ.

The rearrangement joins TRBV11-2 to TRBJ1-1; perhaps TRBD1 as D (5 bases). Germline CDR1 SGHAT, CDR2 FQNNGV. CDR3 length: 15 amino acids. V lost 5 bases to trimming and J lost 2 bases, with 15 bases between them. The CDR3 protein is CASSGDYTSNTEAFF. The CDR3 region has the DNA TGTGCCAGCAGCGGGGACTACACCTCCAACACTGAAGCTTTCTTT.

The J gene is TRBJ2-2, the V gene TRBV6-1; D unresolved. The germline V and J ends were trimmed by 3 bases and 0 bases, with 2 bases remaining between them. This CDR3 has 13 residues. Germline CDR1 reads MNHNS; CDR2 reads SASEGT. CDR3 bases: TGTGCCAGCAGTGACGCGAACACCGGGGAGCTGTTTTTT. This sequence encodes CASSDANTGELFF.

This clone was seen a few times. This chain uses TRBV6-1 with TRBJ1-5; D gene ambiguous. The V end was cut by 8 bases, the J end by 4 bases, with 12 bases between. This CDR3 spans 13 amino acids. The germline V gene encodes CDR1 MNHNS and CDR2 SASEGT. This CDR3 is CASGSSSNQPQHF. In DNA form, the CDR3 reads TGTGCCAGCGGGAGCAGCAGTAATCAGCCCCAGCATTTT.

CDR3 DNA: TGTGCCAGCAGTCAGACTAGCGGGGGTACCTACAATGAGCAGTTCTTC. It is translated as CASSQTSGGTYNEQFF. This sequence joins TRBV28 and TRBJ2-1; 12 positions match TRBD2. The J segment lost 2 bases and the V segment lost 5 bases, leaving 4 bases of the junction unmatched. Germline CDR1 reads MDHEN; CDR2 reads SYDVKM. This CDR3 contains 16 residues.

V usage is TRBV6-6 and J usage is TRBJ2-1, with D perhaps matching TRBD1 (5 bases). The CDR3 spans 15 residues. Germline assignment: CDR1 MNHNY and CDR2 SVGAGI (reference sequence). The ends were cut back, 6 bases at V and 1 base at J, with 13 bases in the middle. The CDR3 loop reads CASSSNRKSYNEQFF. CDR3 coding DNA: TGTGCCAGCAGCTCGAACAGGAAATCCTACAATGAGCAGTTCTTC.

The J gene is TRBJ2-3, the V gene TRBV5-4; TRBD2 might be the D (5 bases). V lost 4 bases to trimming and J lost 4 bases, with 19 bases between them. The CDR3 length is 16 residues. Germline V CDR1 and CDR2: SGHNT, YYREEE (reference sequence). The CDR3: CASSLQRVAVPDTQYF. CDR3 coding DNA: TGTGCCAGCAGCCTTCAGAGGGTGGCAGTTCCAGATACGCAGTATTTT.

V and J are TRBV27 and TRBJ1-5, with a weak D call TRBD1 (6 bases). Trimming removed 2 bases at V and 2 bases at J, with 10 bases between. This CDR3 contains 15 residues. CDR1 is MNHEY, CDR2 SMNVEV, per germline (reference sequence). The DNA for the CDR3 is TGTGCCAGCAGTTTAGGGGGCGCAGGCAATCAGCCCCAGCATTTT. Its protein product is CASSLGGAGNQPQHF.

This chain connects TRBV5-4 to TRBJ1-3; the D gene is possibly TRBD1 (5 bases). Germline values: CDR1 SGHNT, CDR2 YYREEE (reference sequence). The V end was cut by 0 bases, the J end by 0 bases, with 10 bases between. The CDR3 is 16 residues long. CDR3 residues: CASSLVPRDSGNTIYF. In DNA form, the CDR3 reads TGTGCCAGCAGCTTGGTTCCCAGGGACTCTGGAAACACCATATATTTT.

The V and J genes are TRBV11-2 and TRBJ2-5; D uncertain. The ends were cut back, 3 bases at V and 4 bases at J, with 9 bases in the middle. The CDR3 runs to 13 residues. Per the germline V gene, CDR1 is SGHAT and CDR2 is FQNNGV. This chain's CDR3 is CASSFANPETQYF. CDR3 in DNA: TGTGCCAGCAGCTTTGCTAACCCAGAGACCCAGTACTTC.

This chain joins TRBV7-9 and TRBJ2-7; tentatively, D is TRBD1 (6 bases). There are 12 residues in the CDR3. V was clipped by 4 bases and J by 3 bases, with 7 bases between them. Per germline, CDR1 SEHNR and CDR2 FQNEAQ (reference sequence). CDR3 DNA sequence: TGTGCCAGCAGCTCAGGGGACTACGAGCAGTACTTC. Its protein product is CASSSGDYEQYF.

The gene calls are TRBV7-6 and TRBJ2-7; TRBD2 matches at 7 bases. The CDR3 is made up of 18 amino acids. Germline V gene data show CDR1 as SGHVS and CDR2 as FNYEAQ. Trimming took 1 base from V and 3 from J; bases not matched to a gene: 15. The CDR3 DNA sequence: TGTGCCAGCAGCTTAGGGGGCGGGGGACCACTATTCTACTACGAGCAGTACTTC. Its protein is CASSLGGGGPLFYYEQYF. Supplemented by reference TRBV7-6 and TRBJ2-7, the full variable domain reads GAGVSQSPRYKVTKRGQDVALRCDPISGHVSLYWYRQALGQGPEFLTYFNYEAQQDKSGLPNDRFSAERPEGSISTLTIQRTEQRDSAMYRCASSLGGGGPLFYYEQYFGPGTRLTVT.

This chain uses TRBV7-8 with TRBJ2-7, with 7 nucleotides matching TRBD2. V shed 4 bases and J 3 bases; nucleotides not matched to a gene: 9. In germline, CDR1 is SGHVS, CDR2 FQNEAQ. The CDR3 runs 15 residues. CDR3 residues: CASSSWDYQLYEQYF. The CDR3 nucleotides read TGTGCCAGCAGCTCCTGGGACTACCAACTCTACGAGCAGTACTTC.